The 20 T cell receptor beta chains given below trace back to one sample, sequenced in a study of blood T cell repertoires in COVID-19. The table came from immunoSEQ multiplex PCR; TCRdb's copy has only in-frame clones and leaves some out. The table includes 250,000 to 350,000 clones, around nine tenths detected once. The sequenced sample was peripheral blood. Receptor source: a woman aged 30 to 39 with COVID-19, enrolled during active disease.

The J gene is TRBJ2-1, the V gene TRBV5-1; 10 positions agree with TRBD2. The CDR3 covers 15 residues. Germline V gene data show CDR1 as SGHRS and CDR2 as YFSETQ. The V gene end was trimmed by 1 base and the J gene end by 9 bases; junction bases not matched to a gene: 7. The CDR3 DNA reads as TGCGCCAGCAGCTTGCGGCTAGCGGGAGACGGTGAGCAGTTCTTC. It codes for CASSLRLAGDGEQFF.

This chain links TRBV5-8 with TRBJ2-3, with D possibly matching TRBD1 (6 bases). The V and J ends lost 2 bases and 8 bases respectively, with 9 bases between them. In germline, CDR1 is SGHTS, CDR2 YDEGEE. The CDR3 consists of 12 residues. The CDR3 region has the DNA TGTGCCAGCAGCTTTCCGGACAGTACGCAGTATTTT. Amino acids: CASSFPDSTQYF.

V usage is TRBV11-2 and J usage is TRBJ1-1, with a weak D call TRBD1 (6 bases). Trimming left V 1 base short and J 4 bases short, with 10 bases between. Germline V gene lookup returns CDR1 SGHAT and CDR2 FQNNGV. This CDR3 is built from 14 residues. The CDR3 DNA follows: TGTGCCAGCAGCTTAGGAAGGGGGGGCACTGAAGCTTTCTTT. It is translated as CASSLGRGGTEAFF.

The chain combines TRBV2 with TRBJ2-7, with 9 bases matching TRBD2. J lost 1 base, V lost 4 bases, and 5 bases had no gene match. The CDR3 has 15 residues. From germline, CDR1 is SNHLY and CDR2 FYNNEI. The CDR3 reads CASSVQAGGSYEQYF. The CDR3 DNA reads TGTGCCAGCAGTGTTCAGGCGGGAGGGTCCTACGAGCAGTACTTC.

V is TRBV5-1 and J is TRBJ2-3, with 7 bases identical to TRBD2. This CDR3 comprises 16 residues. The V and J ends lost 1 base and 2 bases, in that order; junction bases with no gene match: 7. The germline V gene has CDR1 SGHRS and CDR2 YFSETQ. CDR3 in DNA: TGCGCCAGCAGCTTGTTTACGGGAGGACTCACAGATACGCAGTATTTT. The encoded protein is CASSLFTGGLTDTQYF.

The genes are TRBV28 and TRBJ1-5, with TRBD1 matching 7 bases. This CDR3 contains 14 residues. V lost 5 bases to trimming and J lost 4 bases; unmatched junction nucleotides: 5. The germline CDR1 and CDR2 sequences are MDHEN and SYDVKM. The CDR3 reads CASSPLQGNQPQHF. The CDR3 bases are TGTGCCAGCAGTCCCCTACAGGGGAATCAGCCCCAGCATTTT.

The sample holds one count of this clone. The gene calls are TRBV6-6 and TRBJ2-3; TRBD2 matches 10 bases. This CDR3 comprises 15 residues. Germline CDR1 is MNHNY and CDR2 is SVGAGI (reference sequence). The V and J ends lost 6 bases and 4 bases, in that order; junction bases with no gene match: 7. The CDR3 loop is CASRQLAGRADTQYF. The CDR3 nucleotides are TGTGCCAGCAGACAACTAGCGGGAAGGGCAGATACGCAGTATTTT.

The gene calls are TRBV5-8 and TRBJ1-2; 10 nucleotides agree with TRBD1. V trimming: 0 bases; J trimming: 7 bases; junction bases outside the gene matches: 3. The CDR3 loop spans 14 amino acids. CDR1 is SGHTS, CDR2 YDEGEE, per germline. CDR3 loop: CASSLADRGLGYTF. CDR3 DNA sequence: TGTGCCAGCAGCTTGGCCGACAGGGGGCTTGGCTACACCTTC.

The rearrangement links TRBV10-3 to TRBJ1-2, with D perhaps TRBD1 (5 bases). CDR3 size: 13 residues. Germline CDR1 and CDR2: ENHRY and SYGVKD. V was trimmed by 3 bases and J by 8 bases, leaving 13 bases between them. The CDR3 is CAISEGAKDGYTF. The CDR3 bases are TGTGCCATCAGTGAAGGGGCGAAGGACGGCTACACCTTC.

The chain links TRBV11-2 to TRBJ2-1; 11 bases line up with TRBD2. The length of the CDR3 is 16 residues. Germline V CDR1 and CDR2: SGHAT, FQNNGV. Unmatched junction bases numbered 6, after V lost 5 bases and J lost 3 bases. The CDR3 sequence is CASSPGTSGSYNEQFF. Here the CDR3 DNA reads TGTGCCAGCAGCCCCGGGACTAGCGGAAGCTACAATGAGCAGTTCTTC.

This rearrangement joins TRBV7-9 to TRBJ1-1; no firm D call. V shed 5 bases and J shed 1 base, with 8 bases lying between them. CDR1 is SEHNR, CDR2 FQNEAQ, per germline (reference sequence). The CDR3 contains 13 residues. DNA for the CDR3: TGTGCCAGCAGCCCCATAGCGAACACTGAAGCTTTCTTT. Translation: CASSPIANTEAFF.

CDR3 nucleotides: TGTGCCTGGAGTCGGGCCCCAGGGGAGCCCCAGCATTTT. Protein sequence: CAWSRAPGEPQHF. The rearrangement uses TRBV30 and TRBJ1-5; a possible D gene is TRBD1 (6 bases). V was cut by 2 bases and J by 8 bases, with 13 bases left in between. Germline CDR1 and CDR2: GTSNPN and SVGIG (reference sequence). This CDR3 spans 13 amino acids. The full variable domain, in which reference TRBV30 and TRBJ1-5 provide the parts outside the CDR3, is SQTIHQWPATLVQPVGSPLSLECTVEGTSNPNLYWYRQAAGRGLQLLFYSVGIGQISSEVPQNLSASRPQDRQFILSSKKLLLSDSGFYLCAWSRAPGEPQHFGDGTRLSIL.

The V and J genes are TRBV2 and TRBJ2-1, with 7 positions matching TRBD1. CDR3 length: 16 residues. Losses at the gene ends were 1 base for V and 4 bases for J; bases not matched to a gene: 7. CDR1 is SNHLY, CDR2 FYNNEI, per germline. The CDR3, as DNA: TGTGCCAGCAGTGAAGGGGACGACAGGGAGTACAATGAGCAGTTCTTC. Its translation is CASSEGDDREYNEQFF.

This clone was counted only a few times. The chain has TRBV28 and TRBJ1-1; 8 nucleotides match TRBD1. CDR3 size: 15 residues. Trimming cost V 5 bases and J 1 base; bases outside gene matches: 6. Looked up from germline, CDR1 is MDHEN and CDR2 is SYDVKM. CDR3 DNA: TGTGCCAGCAGTCTCCCGCAGGGGGCGAACACTGAAGCTTTCTTT. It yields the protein CASSLPQGANTEAFF.

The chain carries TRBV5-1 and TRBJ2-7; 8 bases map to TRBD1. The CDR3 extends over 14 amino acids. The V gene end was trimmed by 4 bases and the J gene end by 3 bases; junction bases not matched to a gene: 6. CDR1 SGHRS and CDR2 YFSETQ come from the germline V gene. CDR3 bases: TGCGCCAGCAGCCGCGACAGGGGCATCTACGAGCAGTACTTC. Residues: CASSRDRGIYEQYF.

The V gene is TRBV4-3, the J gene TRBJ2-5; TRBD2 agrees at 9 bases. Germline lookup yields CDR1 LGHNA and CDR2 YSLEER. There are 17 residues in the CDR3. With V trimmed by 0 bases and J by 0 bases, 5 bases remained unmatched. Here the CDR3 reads CASSQEWTSAHQETQYF. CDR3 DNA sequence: TGCGCCAGCAGCCAAGAATGGACTAGCGCACACCAAGAGACCCAGTACTTC.

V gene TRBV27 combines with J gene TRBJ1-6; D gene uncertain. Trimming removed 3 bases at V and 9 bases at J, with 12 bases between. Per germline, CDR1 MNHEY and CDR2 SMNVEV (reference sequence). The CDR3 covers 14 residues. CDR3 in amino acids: CASSFTGSGSPLHF. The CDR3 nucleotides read TGTGCCAGCAGTTTTACGGGGTCTGGTTCACCCCTCCACTTT.

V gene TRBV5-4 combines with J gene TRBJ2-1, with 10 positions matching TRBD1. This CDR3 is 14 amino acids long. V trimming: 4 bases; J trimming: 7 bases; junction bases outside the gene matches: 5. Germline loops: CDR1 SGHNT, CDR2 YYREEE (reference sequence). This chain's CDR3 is CASSPLDRGNEQFF. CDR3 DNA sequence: TGTGCCAGCAGCCCCCTGGACAGGGGGAATGAGCAGTTCTTC.

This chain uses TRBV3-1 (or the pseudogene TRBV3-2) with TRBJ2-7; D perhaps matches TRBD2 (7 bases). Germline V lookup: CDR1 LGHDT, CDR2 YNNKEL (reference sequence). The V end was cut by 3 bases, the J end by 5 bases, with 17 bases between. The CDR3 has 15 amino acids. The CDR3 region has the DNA TGTGCCAGCAGCCAGGTCTCAGGGGAGGGCCACGAGCAGTACTTC. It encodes CASSQVSGEGHEQYF.

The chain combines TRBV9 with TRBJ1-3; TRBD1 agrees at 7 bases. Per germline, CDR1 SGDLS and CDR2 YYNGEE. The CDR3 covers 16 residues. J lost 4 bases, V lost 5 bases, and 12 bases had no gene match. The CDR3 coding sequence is TGTGCCAGCAGTGCTGACAGGGAGTTCGCAGGAAACACCATATATTTT. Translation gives CASSADREFAGNTIYF.